One sample yielded the 3 T cell receptor beta chains listed below, sequenced in a study of blood T cell repertoires in COVID-19. Some clones are missing from TCRdb's copy, which holds only in-frame ones; the method was immunoSEQ multiplex PCR. Among approximately 100,000 clones listed, about 85% were seen once. What was sequenced was peripheral blood. These receptors all come from a human donor in a cohort sampled during active COVID-19.

The chain uses TRBV5-6 and TRBJ1-1; the match to TRBD1 covers 8 bases. With 6 bases clipped from V and 7 bases from J, the junction kept 11 bases outside the gene matches. CDR3 length: 14 amino acids. Germline V gene lookup returns CDR1 SGHDT and CDR2 YYEEEE. CDR3 amino acids: CASIVRGQGHEAFF. The DNA of the CDR3 is TGTGCCAGCATCGTCCGCGGACAGGGCCATGAAGCTTTCTTT.

The J gene is TRBJ2-4, the V gene TRBV29-1, with a possible D match to TRBD2 (6 bases). This CDR3 is 11 amino acids long. Germline values: CDR1 SQVTM, CDR2 ANQGSEA. V lost 4 bases, J lost 7 bases, and 8 bases lay in between. CDR3: CSVAGGNIQYF. As DNA, the CDR3 is TGCAGCGTTGCTGGGGGGAACATTCAGTACTTC. Using reference TRBV29-1 and TRBJ2-4 for the parts outside the CDR3, the full variable domain is SAVISQKPSRDICQRGTSLTIQCQVDSQVTMMFWYRQQPGQSLTLIATANQGSEATYESGFVIDKFPISRPNLTFSTLTVSNMSPEDSSIYLCSVAGGNIQYFGAGTRLSVL.

The chain carries TRBV24-1 and TRBJ2-5; possibly TRBD2 for D (5 bases). Germline V CDR1 and CDR2: KGHDR, SFDVKD. CDR3 size: 13 residues. Trimming cost V 9 bases and J 5 bases, with 15 bases left between them. The CDR3: CATGEGSRETQYF. The CDR3 region has the DNA TGTGCCACCGGAGAGGGAAGCCGGGAGACCCAGTACTTC.